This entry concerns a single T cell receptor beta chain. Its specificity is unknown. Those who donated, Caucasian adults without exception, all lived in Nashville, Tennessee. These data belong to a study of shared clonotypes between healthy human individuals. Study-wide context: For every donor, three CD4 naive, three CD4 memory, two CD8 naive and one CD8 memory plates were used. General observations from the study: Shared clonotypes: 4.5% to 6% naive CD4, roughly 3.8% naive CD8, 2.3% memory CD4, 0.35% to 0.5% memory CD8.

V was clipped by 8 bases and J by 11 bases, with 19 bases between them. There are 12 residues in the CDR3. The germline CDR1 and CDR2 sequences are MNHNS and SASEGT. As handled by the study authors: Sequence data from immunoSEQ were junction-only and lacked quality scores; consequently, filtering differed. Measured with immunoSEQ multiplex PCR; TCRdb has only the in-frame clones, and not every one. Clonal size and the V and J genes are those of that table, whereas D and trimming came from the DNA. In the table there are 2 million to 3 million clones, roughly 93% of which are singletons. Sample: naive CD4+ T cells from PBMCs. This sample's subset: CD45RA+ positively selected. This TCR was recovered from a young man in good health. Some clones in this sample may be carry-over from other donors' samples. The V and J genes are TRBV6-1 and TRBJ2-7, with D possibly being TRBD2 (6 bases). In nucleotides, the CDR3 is TGTGCCAGCCGGACCGGAAGGAAGCGGGAGTACTTC. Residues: CASRTGRKREYF.